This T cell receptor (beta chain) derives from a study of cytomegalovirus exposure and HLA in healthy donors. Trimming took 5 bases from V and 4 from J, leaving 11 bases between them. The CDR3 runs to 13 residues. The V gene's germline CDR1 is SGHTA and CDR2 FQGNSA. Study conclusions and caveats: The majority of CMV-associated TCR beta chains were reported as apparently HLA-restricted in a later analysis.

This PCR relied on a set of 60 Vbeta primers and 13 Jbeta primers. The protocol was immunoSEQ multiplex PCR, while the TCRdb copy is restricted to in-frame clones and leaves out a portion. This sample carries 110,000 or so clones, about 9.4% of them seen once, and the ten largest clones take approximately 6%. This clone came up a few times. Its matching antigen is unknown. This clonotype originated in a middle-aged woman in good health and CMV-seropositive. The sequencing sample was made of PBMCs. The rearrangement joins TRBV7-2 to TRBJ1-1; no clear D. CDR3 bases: TGTGCCAGCAGCCCCTTGAGACTCACTGAAGCTTTCTTT. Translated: CASSPLRLTEAFF.